These T cell receptor beta chains were read from a single sample in a study of T cells in Graves' hyperthyroidism and ophthalmopathy. In TCRdb, the multiplex PCR reads were re-called with MiXCR into one record per CDR3 protein. The sample yields fewer than 550,000 distinct CDR3 sequences, 15% to 18% seen once. Input material: blood. These receptors were collected from a young woman with Graves' hyperthyroidism. CDR3s leave out the opening cysteine and the closing phenylalanine or tryptophan. A D gene is named only where the DNA matches it firmly.

d_gene	j_gene	v_gene	CDR3aa
.	TRBJ1-1	TRBV11-2	ASSLWGGGNTEAF
.	TRBJ1-2	TRBV29-1	SVDVYYGYT
TRBD1	TRBJ1-1	TRBV12-3/TRBV12-4	ASSSRTGRNTEAF
.	TRBJ2-5	TRBV7-8	ASSLAAQYQETQY
TRBD2	TRBJ2-1	TRBV28	ASSSLTGTSFHNEQF
.	TRBJ1-2	TRBV4-1	ASSSRSRGTYGYT
.	TRBJ1-5	TRBV6-1	ASSSSFLGNQPQH
.	TRBJ2-1	TRBV29-1	SVVRLRGHNEQF
TRBD1	TRBJ1-4	TRBV27	ASSLVTGGDEKLF
TRBD2	TRBJ2-3	TRBV7-2	ASSLAGLGSTDTQY
TRBD2	TRBJ2-5	TRBV20-1	SARDPVWRGEETQY
TRBD1	TRBJ2-7	TRBV20-1	SATTDRGRGNEQY
TRBD1	TRBJ1-2	TRBV2	AISGTGYNYGYT
TRBD1	TRBJ2-7	TRBV6-2/TRBV6-3	ASREDRGVEYEQY
TRBD1	TRBJ1-2	TRBV2	ATASDRGPNGYT
TRBD1	TRBJ2-3	TRBV28	ASSSRPGQGTDTQY
.	TRBJ1-1	TRBV20-1	SALETARLLNTEAF
.	TRBJ2-7	TRBV5-1	ASSLDQGSAYEQY
.	TRBJ2-1	TRBV6-1	ASSESPGFGHLSSYNEQF
TRBD1	TRBJ2-1	TRBV9	ASSVRTGWDEQF
.	TRBJ2-1	TRBV2	ASSEDWYNEQF
.	TRBJ2-3	TRBV11-2	ASSFYRATSRTDTQY
.	TRBJ2-7	TRBV10-3	AISVRNEQY
TRBD2	TRBJ2-5	TRBV11-2	ASSLVLAGARETQY
.	TRBJ1-3	TRBV7-2	ASSPRAIEGNTIY
.	TRBJ2-1	TRBV20-1	SAPDVYNEQF
TRBD1	TRBJ2-7	TRBV7-8	ASSLQGAAEQY
.	TRBJ2-3	TRBV2	ASTRLKAETDTQY